The source of this T cell receptor beta chain is a study of blood T cell repertoires in COVID-19. Across the study: Acute and convalescent COVID-19 samples came from the United States, Italy and Spain. The analysed material was cDNA or gDNA that came from T cells, B-cell-depleted T cells, or PBMCs.

Under the authors' procedure: Estimated nucleated cell counts came from reference gene primer amplification. Data came from immunoSEQ multiplex PCR; TCRdb stores just in-frame clones and leaves some out. From that table come the V and J calls and clone size; the DNA was used to work out D and trimming. This table has around 150,000 clones, approximately 84% appearing once. J was trimmed by 0 bases and V by 7 bases; bases with no gene match: 7. The germline V gene has CDR1 SQVTM and CDR2 ANQGSEA. The CDR3 runs to 16 residues. The chain carries TRBV29-1 and TRBJ2-1; TRBD2 aligns across 12 bases. The origin of this receptor is a woman aged 55-70 years with acute or convalescent COVID-19. The sequenced material came from peripheral blood. This CDR3 reads CSARTSGASSYNEQFF. CDR3 DNA: TGCAGCGCAAGGACTAGCGGGGCTAGCTCCTACAATGAGCAGTTCTTC.